A single sample gave rise to the 16 T cell receptor beta chains below, sequenced in a study of cytomegalovirus exposure and HLA in healthy donors. The PCR made use of 60 Vbeta and 13 Jbeta primers. Only in-frame clones appear in the TCRdb table, and some are missing; sequencing was by immunoSEQ multiplex PCR. The data show 100,000 to 150,000 clones, 75% to 85% seen once. Sequencing was performed on PBMCs. The source of these receptors is a man aged 40-49 years in good health and CMV-seronegative.

V gene TRBV7-9 combines with J gene TRBJ2-3; the match to TRBD2 covers 12 bases. The V gene end was trimmed by 2 bases and the J gene end by 12 bases; junction bases not matched to a gene: 3. CDR1 and CDR2 from the germline V gene are SEHNR and FQNEAQ (reference sequence). The CDR3 is 13 residues long. The CDR3 nucleotides are TGTGCCAGCAGCTTACTAGCGGGGGGGAACCAGTATTTT. This translates into CASSLLAGGNQYF. The full variable domain, its missing parts supplied by reference TRBV7-9 and TRBJ2-3, is DTGVSQNPRHKITKRGQNVTFRCDPISEHNRLYWYRQTLGQGPEFLTYFQNEAQLEKSRLLSDRFSAERPKGSFSTLEIQRTEQGDSAMYLCASSLLAGGNQYFGPGTRLTVL.

V gene TRBV2 combines with J gene TRBJ2-3, with 7 nucleotides matching TRBD1. Trimming cost V 4 bases and J 0 bases; bases outside gene matches: 7. CDR1 and CDR2 (germline): SNHLY, FYNNEI. This CDR3 contains 16 residues. CDR3 sequence reads: CASSARAGGSTDTQYF. The CDR3 DNA reads as TGTGCCAGCAGTGCTAGGGCAGGGGGTAGCACAGATACGCAGTATTTT.

This clone was detected only a few times. The genes are TRBV6-6 and TRBJ1-5; D call uncertain. Trimming left V 2 bases short and J 2 bases short, with 10 bases between. Germline V gene sequence: CDR1 MNHNY, CDR2 SVGAGI (reference sequence). The CDR3 totals 15 residues. Here the CDR3 reads CASSYPHEGNQPQHF. In nucleotides, the CDR3 is TGTGCCAGCAGTTACCCCCATGAGGGCAATCAGCCCCAGCATTTT.

J is TRBJ2-1 and V is TRBV6-5; 7 positions match TRBD2. V gave up 5 bases and J gave up 0 bases; unmatched junction bases: 4. The CDR3 length is 15 residues. Per germline, CDR1 MNHEY and CDR2 SVGAGI. CDR3 in amino acids: CASSPGGTSYNEQFF. In nucleotides, the CDR3 is TGTGCCAGCAGTCCCGGGGGGACCTCCTACAATGAGCAGTTCTTC.

The rearrangement joins TRBV5-1 to TRBJ1-4; D gene unclear. The ends were cut back, 0 bases at V and 3 bases at J, with 9 bases in the middle. CDR1 is SGHRS and CDR2 is YFSETQ in the germline V gene. CDR3 length: 15 residues. Here the CDR3 reads CASSLAGFANEKLFF. The CDR3, as DNA: TGCGCCAGCAGCTTGGCGGGGTTCGCTAATGAAAAACTGTTTTTT. Full variable domain (outside the CDR3, taken from reference TRBV5-1 and TRBJ1-4): KAGVTQTPRYLIKTRGQQVTLSCSPISGHRSVSWYQQTPGQGLQFLFEYFSETQRNKGNFPGRFSGRQFSNSRSEMNVSTLELGDSALYLCASSLAGFANEKLFFGSGTQLSVL.

V and J are TRBV18 and TRBJ2-5, with TRBD1 as a possible D gene (6 bases). The germline V gene has CDR1 KGHSH and CDR2 LQKENI. The CDR3 sequence is 14 residues long. V was clipped by 4 bases and J by 2 bases, with 11 bases between them. CDR3 in DNA: TGTGCCAGCTCACTCCTAGGACAGCAAGAGACCCAGTACTTC. This gives the protein CASSLLGQQETQYF.

For this clone: Other nucleotide sequences in the sample specify the same CDR3. This sequence joins TRBV6-5 and TRBJ1-2; a possible D gene is TRBD1 (5 bases). The CDR3 has 15 residues. Germline CDR1 MNHEY, CDR2 SVGAGI. Trimming shortened V by 0 bases and J by 4 bases, and 12 bases separated the two germline ends. CDR3 residues: CASSYSTGGSYGYTF. The CDR3 region has the DNA TGTGCCAGCAGTTACTCGACTGGGGGGAGCTATGGCTACACCTTC.

The CDR3 coding sequence is TGCGCCAGCAGTGAGGGGGGGACCACAGATACGCAGTATTTT. The encoded protein is CASSEGGTTDTQYF. This chain links TRBV10-1 with TRBJ2-3; D is possibly TRBD2 (6 bases). CDR1 WNHNN and CDR2 SYGVQD come from the germline V gene (reference sequence). The length of the CDR3 is 14 residues. V gave up 2 bases and J gave up 2 bases, with 8 bases separating them.

This rearrangement joins TRBV5-1 to TRBJ1-2; D is uncertain. Per the germline V gene, CDR1 is SGHRS and CDR2 is YFSETQ. V dropped 0 bases and J dropped 4 bases, with 10 bases sitting between them. The CDR3 spans 14 residues. For the CDR3, the DNA is TGCGCCAGCAGCTTGGGCAGCCGGGGCTATGGCTACACCTTC. As protein: CASSLGSRGYGYTF.

V usage is TRBV6-1 and J usage is TRBJ1-1; D gene uncertain. Germline-derived CDR1 and CDR2 are MNHNS and SASEGT. The CDR3 has 13 residues. Trimming stripped 5 bases from V and 1 base from J, with 8 bases between. CDR3 amino acids: CASSLYGNTEAFF. The CDR3 DNA reads TGTGCCAGCAGTTTATACGGGAACACTGAAGCTTTCTTT.

This chain uses TRBV7-3 with TRBJ2-3, with 9 bases matching TRBD2. Germline CDR1 and CDR2: SGHTA and FQGTGA. V lost 5 bases and J lost 5; bases outside the gene matches: 8. The length of the CDR3 is 15 residues. The CDR3 spells CASSQRLAAGDTQYF. CDR3 DNA sequence: TGTGCCAGCAGCCAACGACTAGCGGCCGGAGATACGCAGTATTTT.

The rearrangement links TRBV10-3 to TRBJ2-3, with 12 nucleotides matching TRBD1. The CDR3 spans 16 residues. Germline-derived CDR1 and CDR2 are ENHRY and SYGVKD. After removal of 6 bases from V and 5 bases from J, the junction contained 9 bases not matched to a gene. The CDR3 reads CAISNPGQGAIDTQYF. The CDR3 DNA reads as TGTGCCATCAGCAACCCGGGACAGGGGGCCATAGATACGCAGTATTTT.

CDR3 DNA: TGTGCCAGCAGCGTCCCTTCGGGTCTAGCAAGGGGCACAGATACGCAGTATTTT. Translated, it gives CASSVPSGLARGTDTQYF. The chain recombines TRBV7-6 with TRBJ2-3, with D perhaps TRBD2 (5 bases). From germline, CDR1 is SGHVS and CDR2 FNYEAQ. The length of the CDR3 is 18 residues. V shed 5 bases and J shed 1 base, with 22 bases lying between them. Together with reference TRBV7-6 and TRBJ2-3, the CDR3 gives the full variable domain: GAGVSQSPRYKVTKRGQDVALRCDPISGHVSLYWYRQALGQGPEFLTYFNYEAQQDKSGLPNDRFSAERPEGSISTLTIQRTEQRDSAMYRCASSVPSGLARGTDTQYFGPGTRLTVL.

The CDR3 nucleotides read TGTGCCAGCAGCTGGACAGGGGATATCGGGGAGCTGTTTTTT. This codes for CASSWTGDIGELFF. The chain has TRBV6-5 and TRBJ2-2, with 9 bases aligning to TRBD1. The CDR3 consists of 14 residues. Germline loops: CDR1 MNHEY, CDR2 SVGAGI. The ends lost 6 bases at V and 7 bases at J; junction bases unmatched: 6.

This clone was recorded a few times. The sample contains more than one DNA sequence encoding this CDR3. The chain uses TRBV5-6 and TRBJ1-1; TRBD1 is a possible D gene (6 bases). Per germline, CDR1 SGHDT and CDR2 YYEEEE. This CDR3 is 16 amino acids long. Trimming took 0 bases from V and 1 from J, leaving 13 bases between them. In nucleotides, the CDR3 is TGTGCCAGCAGCTTGGCCGGGGGGCGCGGGAACACTGAAGCTTTCTTT. This encodes CASSLAGGRGNTEAFF.

The chain joins TRBV18 to TRBJ2-2; D unclear. Germline V lookup: CDR1 KGHSH, CDR2 LQKENI. The ends were cut back, 3 bases at V and 0 bases at J, with 2 bases in the middle. CDR3 length: 13 residues. The CDR3 bases are TGTGCCAGCTCACCCTCGAACACCGGGGAGCTGTTTTTT. It translates to CASSPSNTGELFF.